This T cell receptor beta chain was found in a study of cytomegalovirus exposure and HLA in healthy donors. Germline CDR1 KGHSH, CDR2 LQKENI. Germline trimming cut 6 bases from V and 2 bases from J; bases unmatched to any gene: 4. The CDR3 is 16 residues long. The data were produced by immunoSEQ multiplex PCR, yet TCRdb's version contains in-frame clones alone and is incomplete. The data show approximately 170,000 clones, roughly 85% seen once. Separate from the roughly 630-subject first cohort was the approximately 120-subject validation cohort, to which the donors belonged. This clonotype was sampled from a man between 18 and 35 years old in good health and CMV-seropositive. The chain couples TRBV18 to TRBJ2-2; TRBD2 matches at 12 bases. The specimen sequenced was PBMCs. The CDR3 DNA sequence: TGTGCCAGCTCTCCAGGACTAGCGGGAAACACCGGGGAGCTGTTTTTT. This sequence encodes CASSPGLAGNTGELFF.